This T cell receptor (beta chain) appears in the sequencing data of a study of blood T cell repertoires in COVID-19. In the study overall: Spain, Italy and the United States supplied samples that represented acute and convalescent COVID-19. T cells, B-cell-depleted T cells, or PBMCs supplied cDNA or gDNA.

V was clipped by 4 bases and J by 3 bases, with 15 bases between them. The CDR3 spans 15 residues. CDR1 is KGHDR, CDR2 SFDVKD, per germline. Study processing details: Estimation of nucleated cell counts was performed using reference gene primer amplification. Generated by immunoSEQ multiplex PCR, the TCRdb table keeps only in-frame clones and is missing some. V, J and clone size are those of that table, while D and trimming were read from the DNA. The sample lists nearly 200,000 clones; approximately 85% were seen once. What was sequenced was peripheral blood. The clonotype was recovered from a woman in her 70s with active or convalescent COVID-19. The chain has TRBV24-1 and TRBJ2-7; tentatively, D is TRBD1 (6 bases). CDR3 sequence: CATSDPRRTDYEQYF. CDR3 in DNA: TGTGCCACCAGTGACCCCCGGCGGACAGACTACGAGCAGTACTTC.